This T cell receptor (beta chain) was found in a study of T cells in localized non-small cell lung cancer. Comments on this clone: What it binds is unknown.

The CDR3 has 14 amino acids. Germline-derived CDR1 and CDR2 are MGHDK and SYGVNS. With 4 bases removed from V and 1 base from J, the gap between germline ends came to 10 bases. Some clones are missing from TCRdb's copy, which holds only in-frame ones; the method was immunoSEQ multiplex PCR. This table holds 70,000 to 100,000 clones, about nine tenths found once. Points from the study as a whole: Uninvolved adjacent lung showed higher T cell clonality than tumor. Elevated circulating T cell density in blood was associated with longer overall survival. Because researchers sequenced only one region of the tumor, heterogeneity is still possible. Out of the top 100 tumor clones, a median roughly 58 were seen in adjacent lung.

This clonotype was obtained from a woman aged 35-75 years with stage II squamous cell lung carcinoma. The chain is built from TRBV25-1 and TRBJ1-1; D not certain. Sequenced here: PBMCs, sampled before any cancer treatment. CDR3 DNA: TGTGCCAGCAGTGGGCCTCGAGAGAACACTGAAGCTTTCTTT. Translated: CASSGPRENTEAFF.